The following is a T cell receptor beta chain sequence with its context. Germline CDR1 is SQVTM and CDR2 is ANQGSEA. The CDR3 length is 11 residues. Trimming took off 3 bases at V and 7 bases at J, with 10 bases between the two ends. Following extraction, RNA underwent reverse transcription to cDNA, which served as the sequencing template. The method was immunoSEQ multiplex PCR; TCRdb's version includes in-frame clones alone and lacks a portion of them. The table shows 150,000 to 200,000 clones, with approximately 70% occurring only once. These data are taken from a study of CD8+ T cells in alopecia areata.

V gene TRBV29-1 combines with J gene TRBJ2-7; D gene ambiguous. This TCR was sampled from a human donor with alopecia areata. The sequences come from CD8+ T cells sorted from blood, collected at week 0. The CDR3 coding sequence is TGCAGCGTTGAGAAACAGAATGAGCAGTACTTC. As protein: CSVEKQNEQYF.